Described below is a single T cell receptor (beta chain) sequence and its context. Its antigen is undetermined. This sample is part of a study of spatial heterogeneity in lung cancer. The overall study: Matched bulk RNA-seq gave a T cell module score that correlated strongly with tumor-region TCR transcript counts.

Time point defined: sample taken at primary tumor resection. The donor population consisted of 72 patients with untreated, early-stage non-small cell lung cancer. Whole RNA came from tumor, nontumor lung or frozen PBMC and was sequenced without being sorted. With 4 bases clipped from V and 5 bases from J, the junction kept 5 bases outside the gene matches. This CDR3 spans 14 amino acids. Germline CDR1 and CDR2: LNHDA and SQIVND (reference sequence). MiXCR was run by TCRdb on the 5' RACE reads, yielding one entry per CDR3 protein. The sample consists of fewer than 5,500 distinct CDR3 sequences, about 8.8% of them appearing once. Study-level results: Intratumoral expanded alpha and beta TCR counts were found to track tumor mutation counts.

This chain links TRBV19 with TRBJ1-5; 7 positions agree with TRBD1. This TCR was recovered from a female donor with early-stage non-small cell lung cancer. The material was lung tumor tissue, obtained at surgery. The CDR3 bases are TGTGCCAGTAGTACGACAGGGACCGATCAGCCCCAGCATTTT. Translating it yields CASSTTGTDQPQHF.